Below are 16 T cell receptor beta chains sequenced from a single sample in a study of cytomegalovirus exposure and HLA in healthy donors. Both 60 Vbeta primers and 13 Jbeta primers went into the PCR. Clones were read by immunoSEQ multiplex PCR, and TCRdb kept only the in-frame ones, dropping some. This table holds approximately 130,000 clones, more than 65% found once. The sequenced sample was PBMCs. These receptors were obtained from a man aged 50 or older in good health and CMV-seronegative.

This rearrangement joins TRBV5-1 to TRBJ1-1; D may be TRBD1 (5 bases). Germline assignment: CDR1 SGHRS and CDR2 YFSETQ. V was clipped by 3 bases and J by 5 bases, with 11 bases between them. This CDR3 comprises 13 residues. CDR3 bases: TGCGCCAGCAGCTCACCGGGGGGAACTGAAGCTTTCTTT. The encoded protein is CASSSPGGTEAFF.

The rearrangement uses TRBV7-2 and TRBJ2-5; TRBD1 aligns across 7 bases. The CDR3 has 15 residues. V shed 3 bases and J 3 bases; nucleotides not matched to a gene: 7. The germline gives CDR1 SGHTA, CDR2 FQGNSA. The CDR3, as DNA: TGTGCCAGCAGCTTCAACAGGGGCTCGGAAGAGACCCAGTACTTC. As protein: CASSFNRGSEETQYF. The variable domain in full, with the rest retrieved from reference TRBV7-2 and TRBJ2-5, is GAGVSQSPSNKVTEKGKDVELRCDPISGHTALYWYRQSLGQGLEFLIYFQGNSAPDKSGLPSDRFSAERTGGSVSTLTIQRTQQEDSAVYLCASSFNRGSEETQYFGPGTRLLVL.

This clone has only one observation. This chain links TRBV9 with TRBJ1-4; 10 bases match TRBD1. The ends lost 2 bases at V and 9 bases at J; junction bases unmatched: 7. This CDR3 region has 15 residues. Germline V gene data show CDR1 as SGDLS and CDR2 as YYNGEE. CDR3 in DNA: TGTGCCAGCAGCGTTTCCGGGACAGGGGTGCAAAAACTGTTTTTT. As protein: CASSVSGTGVQKLFF. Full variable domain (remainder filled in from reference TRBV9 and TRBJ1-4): DSGVTQTPKHLITATGQRVTLRCSPRSGDLSVYWYQQSLDQGLQFLIQYYNGEERAKGNILERFSAQQFPDLHSELNLSSLELGDSALYFCASSVSGTGVQKLFFGSGTQLSVL.

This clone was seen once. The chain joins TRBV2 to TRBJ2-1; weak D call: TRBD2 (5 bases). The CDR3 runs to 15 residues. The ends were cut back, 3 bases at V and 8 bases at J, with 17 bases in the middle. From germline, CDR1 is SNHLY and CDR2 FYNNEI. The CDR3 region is CASSDGVLSPDEQFF. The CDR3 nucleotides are TGTGCCAGCAGTGACGGGGTCTTAAGTCCCGATGAGCAGTTCTTC.

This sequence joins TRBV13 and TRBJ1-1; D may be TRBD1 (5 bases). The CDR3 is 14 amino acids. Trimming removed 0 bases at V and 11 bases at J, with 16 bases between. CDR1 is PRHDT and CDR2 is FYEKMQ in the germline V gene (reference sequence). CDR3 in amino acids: CASSLGTVQDRAFF. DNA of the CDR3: TGTGCCAGCAGCTTAGGGACAGTCCAAGATCGGGCTTTCTTT. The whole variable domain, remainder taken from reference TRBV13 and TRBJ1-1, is AAGVIQSPRHLIKEKRETATLKCYPIPRHDTVYWYQQGPGQDPQFLISFYEKMQSDKGSIPDRFSAQQFSDYHSELNMSSLELGDSALYFCASSLGTVQDRAFFGQGTRLTVV.

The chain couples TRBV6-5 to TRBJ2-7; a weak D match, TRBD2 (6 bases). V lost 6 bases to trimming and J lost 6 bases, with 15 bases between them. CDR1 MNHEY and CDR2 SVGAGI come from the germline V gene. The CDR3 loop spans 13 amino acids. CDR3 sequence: CASRGQGAGEQYF. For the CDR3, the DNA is TGTGCCAGCAGAGGCCAAGGAGCGGGCGAGCAGTACTTC.

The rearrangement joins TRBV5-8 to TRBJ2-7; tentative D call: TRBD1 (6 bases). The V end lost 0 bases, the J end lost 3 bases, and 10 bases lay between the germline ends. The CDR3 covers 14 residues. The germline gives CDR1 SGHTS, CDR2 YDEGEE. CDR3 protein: CASSLEEQGYEQYF. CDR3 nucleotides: TGTGCCAGCAGCTTGGAGGAACAGGGCTACGAGCAGTACTTC.

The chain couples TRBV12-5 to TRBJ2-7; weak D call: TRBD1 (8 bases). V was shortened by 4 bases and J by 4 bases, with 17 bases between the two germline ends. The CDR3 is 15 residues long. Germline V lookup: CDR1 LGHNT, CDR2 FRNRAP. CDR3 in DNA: TGTGCTAGTGGTTCCACAGGGGGGGGAGGGTACGAGCAGTACTTC. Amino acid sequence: CASGSTGGGGYEQYF.

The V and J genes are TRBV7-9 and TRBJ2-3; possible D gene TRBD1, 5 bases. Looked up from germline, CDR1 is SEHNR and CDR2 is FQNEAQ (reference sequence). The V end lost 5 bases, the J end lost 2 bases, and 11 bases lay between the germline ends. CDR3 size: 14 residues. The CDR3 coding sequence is TGTGCCAGCAGCCGCAGGGCCTACACAGATACGCAGTATTTT. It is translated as CASSRRAYTDTQYF.

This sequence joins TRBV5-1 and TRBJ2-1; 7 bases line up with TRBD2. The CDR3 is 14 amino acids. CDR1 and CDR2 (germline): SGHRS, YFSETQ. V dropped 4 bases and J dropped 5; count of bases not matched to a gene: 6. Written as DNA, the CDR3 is TGCGCCAGCAGCACCGGGACTATCGACAATGAGCAGTTCTTC. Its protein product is CASSTGTIDNEQFF.

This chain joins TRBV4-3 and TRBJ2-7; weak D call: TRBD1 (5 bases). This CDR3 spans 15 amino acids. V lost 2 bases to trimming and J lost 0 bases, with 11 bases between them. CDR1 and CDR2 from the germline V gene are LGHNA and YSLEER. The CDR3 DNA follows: TGCGCCAGCAGCCAACTCAGCGACAGCTCCTACGAGCAGTACTTC. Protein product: CASSQLSDSSYEQYF.

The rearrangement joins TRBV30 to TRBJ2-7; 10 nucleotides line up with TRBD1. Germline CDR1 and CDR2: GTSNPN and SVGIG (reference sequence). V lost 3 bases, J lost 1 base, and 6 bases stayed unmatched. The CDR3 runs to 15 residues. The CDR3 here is CAWRDRQGASYEQYF. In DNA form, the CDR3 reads TGTGCCTGGAGAGACCGACAGGGGGCGTCCTACGAGCAGTACTTC.

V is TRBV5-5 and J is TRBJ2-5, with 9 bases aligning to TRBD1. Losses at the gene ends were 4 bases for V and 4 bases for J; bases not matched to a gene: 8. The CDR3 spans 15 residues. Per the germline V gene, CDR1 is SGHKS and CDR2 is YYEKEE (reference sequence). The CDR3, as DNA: TGTGCCAGCAGCCTACAGGGGGCACTTCGAGAGACCCAGTACTTC. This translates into CASSLQGALRETQYF.

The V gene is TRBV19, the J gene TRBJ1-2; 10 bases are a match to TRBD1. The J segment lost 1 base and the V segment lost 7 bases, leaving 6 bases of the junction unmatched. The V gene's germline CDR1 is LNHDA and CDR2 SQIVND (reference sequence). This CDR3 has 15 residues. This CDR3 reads CASNRRDRGNYGYTF. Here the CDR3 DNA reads TGTGCCAGTAACAGGAGGGACAGGGGTAACTATGGCTACACCTTC.

CDR3 coding DNA: TGCGCCAGCAGCTTCGGACAGCGTCAAGAGACCCAGTACTTC. Residues: CASSFGQRQETQYF. The V and J genes are TRBV5-1 and TRBJ2-5; tentatively, D is TRBD1 (6 bases). The CDR3 contains 14 residues. The V end lost 2 bases, the J end lost 2 bases, and 10 bases lay between the germline ends. CDR1 is SGHRS and CDR2 is YFSETQ in the germline V gene.

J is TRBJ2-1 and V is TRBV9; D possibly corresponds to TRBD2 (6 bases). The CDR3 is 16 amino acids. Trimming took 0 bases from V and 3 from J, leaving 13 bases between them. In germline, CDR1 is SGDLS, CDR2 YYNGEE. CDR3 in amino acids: CASSVGGIGGYNEQFF. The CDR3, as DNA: TGTGCCAGCAGCGTAGGGGGGATCGGGGGCTACAATGAGCAGTTCTTC. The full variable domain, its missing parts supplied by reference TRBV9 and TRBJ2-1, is DSGVTQTPKHLITATGQRVTLRCSPRSGDLSVYWYQQSLDQGLQFLIQYYNGEERAKGNILERFSAQQFPDLHSELNLSSLELGDSALYFCASSVGGIGGYNEQFFGPGTRLTVL.